What follows is one T cell receptor beta chain and its context. The sample is drawn from a study of T cell changes during pregnancy in multiple sclerosis. This CDR3 is built from 13 residues. Deletions cut 2 bases from V and 1 base from J, with 5 bases between. The germline gives CDR1 SGHTA, CDR2 FQGTGA. The repertoire was sequenced with immunoSEQ multiplex PCR; TCRdb's copy has only in-frame clones and lacks some. The sample shows around 110,000 clones, around 90% of them seen only once. The material was peripheral blood, obtained before pregnancy. This TCR came from a female donor with multiple sclerosis, enrolled in a pregnancy study. This sequence joins TRBV7-3 and TRBJ1-1, with unresolved D. In DNA form, the CDR3 reads TGTGCCAGCAGCTTAGGTAGGAACACTGAAGCTTTCTTT. Encoded protein: CASSLGRNTEAFF.